The rows below give T cell receptor beta chains drawn from one sample of a study of blood T cell repertoires in COVID-19. Data came from immunoSEQ multiplex PCR; TCRdb stores just in-frame clones and leaves some out. Of 100,000 to 150,000 clones in the sample, around 87% are singletons; the top ten hold more than 3.5%. Sequencing was carried out using peripheral blood. The source of these receptors is a woman aged 60-75 years with acute or convalescent COVID-19. CDR3s include the opening cysteine and the closing phenylalanine or tryptophan. The D gene is left open where the match is weak. Rows may omit the clone size; those that give it use once, few, many or a size class.

J | D | size | V | DNA | CDR3
TRBJ1-4 | TRBD1 | - | TRBV10-3 | TGTGCCATCAGTGAGTCGACAGGGGGTGGAGAAAAACTGTTTTTT | CAISESTGGGEKLFF
TRBJ2-6 | - | few | TRBV12-5 | TGTGCTAGTGGTTTCAAGAGCTCTGGGGCCAACGTCCTGACTTTC | CASGFKSSGANVLTF
TRBJ1-1 | TRBD1 | - | TRBV24-1 | TGTGCCACCAGGGGGACAGGGGTTACCACTGAAGCTTTCTTT | CATRGTGVTTEAFF
TRBJ1-5 | - | few | TRBV2 | TGTGCCAGCAGTGATCGACTTCCCAGCAATCAGCCCCAGCATTTT | CASSDRLPSNQPQHF
TRBJ1-2 | - | - | TRBV5-1 | TGCGCCAGCAGTCCCTCCGGGGACTATGCTTATGGCTACACCTTC | CASSPSGDYAYGYTF
TRBJ2-7 | TRBD1 | - | TRBV4-1 | TGCGCCAGCAGCCAAGGACAGGGGTCCACCTACGAGCAGTACTTC | CASSQGQGSTYEQYF
TRBJ1-5 | - | once | TRBV18 | TGTGCCAGCTCAGAGACACCTAGCAATCAGCCCCAGCATTTT | CASSETPSNQPQHF
TRBJ1-5 | - | - | TRBV10-2 | TGCGCCAGCAGTGAAGTCGGGGGAAGCAATCAGCCCCAGCATTTT | CASSEVGGSNQPQHF
TRBJ2-7 | TRBD2 | - | TRBV5-4 | TGTGCCAGCAGCTTGGTGGGGGGGGGTTCCTACGAGCAGTACTTC | CASSLVGGGSYEQYF
TRBJ1-1 | - | few | TRBV24-1 | TGTGCCACCCAGGCCCCCGGGGACACTGAAGCTTTCTTT | CATQAPGDTEAFF
TRBJ2-1 | TRBD1 | - | TRBV29-1 | TGCAGCGTCACTGAGGGACAGGGTTCCTACAATGAGCAGTTCTTC | CSVTEGQGSYNEQFF
TRBJ1-1 | TRBD1 | - | TRBV30 | TGTGCCTGGAGTCTAGACAGGGTTGCTTTCTTT | CAWSLDRVAFF
TRBJ1-1 | - | - | TRBV29-1 | TGCAGCGTCCGGGACTCCAGTCGTGGCACTGAAGCTTTCTTT | CSVRDSSRGTEAFF
TRBJ1-1 | TRBD1 | - | TRBV5-1 | TGCGCCAGCAGCTTGGGACAGGGAAGTATCACTGAAGCTTTCTTT | CASSLGQGSITEAFF
TRBJ2-1 | TRBD2 | - | TRBV6-1 | TGTGCCAGCAGTGAATGGACTAGCGGAGCTTACAATGAGCAGTTCTTC | CASSEWTSGAYNEQFF
TRBJ1-2 | - | - | TRBV30 | TGTGCCTGCCTGTGGGGGGGCTATGGCTACACCTTC | CACLWGGYGYTF
TRBJ1-5 | - | - | TRBV6-6 | TGTGCCAGCAGTTACTCGGAGGTGCGGAACAATCAGCCCCAGCATTTT | CASSYSEVRNNQPQHF
TRBJ2-5 | - | - | TRBV11-2 | TGTGCCAGCAGCCCGAACGGCGCGGGGACCCAGTACTTC | CASSPNGAGTQYF
TRBJ2-2 | TRBD1 | - | TRBV19 | TGTGCCAGTAGAGACCGGGACAGGGGAGGCACCGGGGAGCTGTTTTTT | CASRDRDRGGTGELFF
TRBJ2-2 | - | - | TRBV2 | TGTGCCACGAAAACGGGGGTGAACACCGGGGAGCTGTTTTTT | CATKTGVNTGELFF